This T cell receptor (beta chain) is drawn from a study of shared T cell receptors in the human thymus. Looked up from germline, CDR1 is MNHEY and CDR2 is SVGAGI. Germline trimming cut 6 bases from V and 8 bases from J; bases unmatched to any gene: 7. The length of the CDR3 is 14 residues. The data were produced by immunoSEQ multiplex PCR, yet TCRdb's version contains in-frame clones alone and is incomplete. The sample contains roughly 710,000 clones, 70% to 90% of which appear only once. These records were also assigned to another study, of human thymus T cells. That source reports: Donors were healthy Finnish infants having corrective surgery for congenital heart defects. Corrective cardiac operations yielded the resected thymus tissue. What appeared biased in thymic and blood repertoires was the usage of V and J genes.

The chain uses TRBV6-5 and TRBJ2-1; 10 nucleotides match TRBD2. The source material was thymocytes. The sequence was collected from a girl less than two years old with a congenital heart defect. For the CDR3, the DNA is TGTGCCAGCAGAACGGGACTAGCGACCGATGAGCAGTTCTTC. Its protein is CASRTGLATDEQFF.